Included here is one T cell receptor beta chain sequence, with context. Methods used by the authors: Amplifying reference gene primers gave estimates of nucleated cell counts. Assay used: immunoSEQ multiplex PCR; TCRdb lists only in-frame clones, some missing. V and J calls and clone size are as listed in that table; D and trimming were resolved from the DNA. Of around 200,000 clones listed, 70% to 90% are singletons. This sample is drawn from a study of blood T cell repertoires in COVID-19. Turning to the study itself: PBMCs, B-cell-depleted T cells, or T cells provided the cDNA or gDNA that made up the material.

The material sequenced was peripheral blood. This receptor was identified in a woman younger than 30 who had recovered from COVID-19.

The DNA of the CDR3 is TGTGCCTGGAGTGTATCGAATCAGCCCCAGCATTTT. Protein product: CAWSVSNQPQHF. The V and J genes are TRBV30 and TRBJ1-5, with no clear D. Between the trimmed V and J ends, which lost 0 bases and 4 bases, there was a span of 4 bases. Germline CDR1 GTSNPN, CDR2 SVGIG (reference sequence). The CDR3 contains 12 residues.